This T cell receptor (beta chain) was found in a study of blood T cell repertoires in COVID-19 (dated by TCRdb to 2019 to 2021). Turning to the overall study: Collaborator samples came from the United States, Italy and Spain and covered acute and convalescent phases of COVID-19. The prospective study material was composed of cDNA or gDNA derived from T cells, B-cell-depleted T cells, or PBMCs. The dataset comprised deeply sampled blood TCRbeta repertoires from subjects exposed to, actively infected with, or recovered from COVID-19. The repertoires were released in a freely available public database meant as a resource for research on the immune response to SARS-CoV-2. Samples came from the ongoing ImmuneRACE study (first 160 participants) plus 1,254 subjects from 6 global collaborators. Sample metadata almost always included a de-identified subject ID, COVID-19 status, age in years and sex. Where available, HLA class I and class II types were obtained from metadata supplied by the sample provider rather than from assay-based typing.

The research as a whole found: Clinical and demographic metadata were provided uncurated, with the amount varying by source and participant.

TCRbeta CDR3 regions were amplified from genomic DNA by means of the immunoSEQ Assay, a bias-controlled multiplex PCR. On the authors' methods: Within the assay, amplification of reference gene primers was used to estimate how many nucleated cells each sample contained. To quantify the absolute abundance of each unique TCRbeta CDR3 rearrangement, sequence reads were collapsed and filtered. For each sample, productive Simpson clonality was calculated as the square root of Simpson's diversity index across productive rearrangements. Here the immuneACCESS table is served through TCRdb, limited to in-frame sequences with V and J called. Missing clones are a known gap in these copies; in checked studies unresolved V genes cover under half, and the rest lacks a known reason. V, J and clone size reflect that table, while D and trimming were determined from the DNA. This sample is represented by about 320,000 clones; 70% to 90% of them were singletons. The biggest ten clones account for roughly 6.7% of the sample.

Worth noting for this clone: Its antigen specificity is not known. Base qualities are not recorded, but no much larger clone differs from it by a single base.

Relative to germline, V is missing 5 bases and J is missing 6 bases, with 9 bases of the junction outside any gene match. According to the germline V gene, CDR1 reads KGHDR and CDR2 reads SFDVKD. From the cysteine up to the phenylalanine, the CDR3 has a length of 15 residues. This entry keeps only the CDR3 DNA: 45 bases, framed from base 1. A second Seattle source provided samples from volunteer blood donors who had recovered from COVID-19. Each collaborating institution followed its own protocols to collect whole blood in K2EDTA tubes. Collaborator samples were shipped for TCRbeta analysis as frozen whole blood, isolated PBMCs, or DNA extracted from either sample type.

Sequenced input: peripheral blood. In this chain, TRBV24-1 is recombined with TRBJ2-1; 7 bases in between match TRBD2. The sequence was collected from a man in his late teens or twenties who had recovered from COVID-19. The DNA sequence reads TGTGCCACCAGTGCCCGGGAGGACCGGGGCAATGAGCAGTTCTTC. Its translation reads: CATSAREDRGNEQFF.